The entry below describes one T cell receptor beta chain. Its target is unknown. CDR3 length equals 14 residues. Trimming cost V 2 bases and J 9 bases; bases outside gene matches: 3. Germline-derived CDR1 and CDR2 are LGHNA and YSLEER. A second PCR, run for about 6 to 12 cycles, used a sample-barcoded 5' primer plus a J-beta primer mix. TCRdb re-derived calls from the 5' RACE reads in MiXCR, one entry per CDR3 protein. The table lists approximately 800,000 distinct CDR3 sequences, more than 55% of them singletons. This sample was included in a study of blood T cells in healthy people across ages. Notes on the study in general: Relative to aged donors, long-lived donors carried more naive CD4+ cells and displayed higher diversity.

The rearrangement links TRBV4-3 to TRBJ2-1, with 11 bases fitting TRBD2. What was sequenced was blood. The sequence was obtained from a man aged 35-49 years in good health. CDR3 DNA sequence: TGCGCCAGCAGCCAATTAGCGGGGGGGGTTGAGCAGTTCTTC. It translates to CASSQLAGGVEQFF.